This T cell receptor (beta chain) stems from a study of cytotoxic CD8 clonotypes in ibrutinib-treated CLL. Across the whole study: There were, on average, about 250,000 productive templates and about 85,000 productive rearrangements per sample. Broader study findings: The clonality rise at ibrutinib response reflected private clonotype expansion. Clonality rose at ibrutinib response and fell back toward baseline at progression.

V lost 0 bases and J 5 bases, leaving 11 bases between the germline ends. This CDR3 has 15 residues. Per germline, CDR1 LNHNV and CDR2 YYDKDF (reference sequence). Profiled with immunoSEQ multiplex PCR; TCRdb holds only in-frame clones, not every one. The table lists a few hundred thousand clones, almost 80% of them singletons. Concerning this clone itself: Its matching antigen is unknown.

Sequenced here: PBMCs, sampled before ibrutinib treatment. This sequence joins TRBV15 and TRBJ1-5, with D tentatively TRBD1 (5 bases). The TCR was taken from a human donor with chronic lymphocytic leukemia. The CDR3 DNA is TGTGCCACCAGCAGAGACTCAGGGTTCCATCAGCCCCAGCATTTT. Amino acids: CATSRDSGFHQPQHF.